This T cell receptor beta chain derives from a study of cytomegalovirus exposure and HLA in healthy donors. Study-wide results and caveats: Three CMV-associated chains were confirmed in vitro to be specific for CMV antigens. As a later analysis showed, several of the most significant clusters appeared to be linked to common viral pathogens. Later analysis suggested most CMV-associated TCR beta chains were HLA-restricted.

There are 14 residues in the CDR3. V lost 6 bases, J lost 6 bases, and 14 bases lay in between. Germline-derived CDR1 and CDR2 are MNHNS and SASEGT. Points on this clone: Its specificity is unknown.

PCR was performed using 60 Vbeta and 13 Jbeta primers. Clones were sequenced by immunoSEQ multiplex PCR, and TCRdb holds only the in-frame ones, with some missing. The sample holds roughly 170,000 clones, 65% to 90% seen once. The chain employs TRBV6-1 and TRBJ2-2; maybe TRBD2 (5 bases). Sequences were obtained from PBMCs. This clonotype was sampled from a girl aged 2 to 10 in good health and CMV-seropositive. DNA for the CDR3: TGTGCCAGCAGAGAGGGTAGTTGGGCCGGGGAGCTGTTTTTT. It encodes CASREGSWAGELFF.